The 18 T cell receptor beta chains below come from one sample, sequenced in a study of cytotoxic CD8 clonotypes in ibrutinib-treated CLL. Produced via immunoSEQ multiplex PCR; TCRdb's table is partial and in-frame only. Of roughly 24,000 clones listed, around four fifths are singletons. The input for sequencing was PBMCs, taken before ibrutinib treatment. The source of these receptors is a human donor with chronic lymphocytic leukemia.

This chain joins TRBV7-6 and TRBJ2-3; 7 nucleotides agree with TRBD2. The germline V gene has CDR1 SGHVS and CDR2 FNYEAQ. V was pared by 5 bases and J by 0 bases, with 5 bases of the junction left unmatched. The length of the CDR3 is 15 residues. DNA for the CDR3: TGTGCCAGCAGCCTGGGACTATCAAGCACAGATACGCAGTATTTT. Translation gives CASSLGLSSTDTQYF.

The CDR3 nucleotides read TGTGCCAGCAGCCCTAGAATGGGCCCAGATACGCAGTATTTT. It yields the protein CASSPRMGPDTQYF. The chain recombines TRBV28 with TRBJ2-3; the D is unclear. This CDR3 comprises 14 residues. Germline-derived CDR1 and CDR2 are MDHEN and SYDVKM. Trimming removed 6 bases from V and 4 bases from J, with 14 bases in between.

This sequence joins TRBV11-2 and TRBJ2-1; 8 nucleotides align to TRBD2. The V segment lost 1 base and the J segment 10 bases; nucleotides outside the gene matches: 12. CDR1 SGHAT and CDR2 FQNNGV come from the germline V gene. The CDR3 is 16 residues long. The CDR3 reads CASSLVPGRAPREQFF. The CDR3 DNA reads as TGTGCCAGCAGCTTAGTCCCCGGGAGGGCCCCTCGGGAGCAGTTCTTC.

The chain links TRBV6-6 to TRBJ1-5; TRBD1 might be the D (6 bases). The CDR3 length is 14 residues. Trimming pared 6 bases from V and 4 bases from J, leaving 13 bases between. CDR1 is MNHNY and CDR2 is SVGAGI in the germline V gene (reference sequence). CDR3 region: CASSPSTGNQPQHF. The CDR3 nucleotides read TGTGCCAGCAGCCCTTCAACAGGGAATCAGCCCCAGCATTTT.

The gene calls are TRBV5-5 and TRBJ2-1; TRBD2 aligns across 7 bases. CDR3 size: 17 residues. Per germline, CDR1 SGHKS and CDR2 YYEKEE (reference sequence). Unmatched junction bases numbered 7, after V lost 1 base and J lost 0 bases. CDR3 protein: CASSLLWREGSYNEQFF. CDR3 nucleotides: TGTGCCAGCAGCTTGCTATGGAGGGAGGGCTCCTACAATGAGCAGTTCTTC. Supplemented by reference TRBV5-5 and TRBJ2-1, the full variable domain reads DAGVTQSPTHLIKTRGQQVTLRCSPISGHKSVSWYQQVLGQGPQFIFQYYEKEERGRGNFPDRFSARQFPNYSSELNVNALLLGDSALYLCASSLLWREGSYNEQFFGPGTRLTVL.

This chain uses TRBV9 with TRBJ2-3, with 10 bases aligning to TRBD2. Germline V CDR1 and CDR2: SGDLS, YYNGEE. V lost 2 bases to trimming and J lost 4 bases; unmatched junction nucleotides: 7. There are 16 residues in the CDR3. CDR3 amino acids: CASSVGASGSADTQYF. CDR3 DNA sequence: TGTGCCAGCAGCGTTGGTGCTAGCGGGAGTGCAGATACGCAGTATTTT.

The chain employs TRBV9 and TRBJ1-2; D is unclear. V was clipped by 0 bases and J by 2 bases, with 5 bases between them. Looked up from germline, CDR1 is SGDLS and CDR2 is YYNGEE. CDR3 length: 13 amino acids. The CDR3 bases are TGTGCCAGCAGCGTAGATAGGAACTATGGCTACACCTTC. This sequence encodes CASSVDRNYGYTF. The whole variable domain, filled in from reference TRBV9 and TRBJ1-2, reads DSGVTQTPKHLITATGQRVTLRCSPRSGDLSVYWYQQSLDQGLQFLIQYYNGEERAKGNILERFSAQQFPDLHSELNLSSLELGDSALYFCASSVDRNYGYTFGSGTRLTVV.

The genes are TRBV7-3 and TRBJ1-2; D remains unclear. The CDR3 contains 13 residues. V was shortened by 0 bases and J by 6 bases, with 8 bases between the two germline ends. The germline gives CDR1 SGHTA, CDR2 FQGTGA. The chain's CDR3 is CASSLTPSDGYTF. CDR3 sequence (DNA): TGTGCCAGCAGCTTAACGCCGTCGGATGGCTACACCTTC.

The V gene is TRBV11-3, the J gene TRBJ2-6; 7 bases match TRBD1. V lost 8 bases, J lost 4 bases, and 14 bases stayed unmatched. This CDR3 spans 17 amino acids. The V gene's germline CDR1 is SGHNT and CDR2 YENEEA. CDR3 sequence: CASRGQESPSGANVLTF. In nucleotides, the CDR3 is TGTGCCAGCCGCGGACAGGAATCCCCATCGGGGGCCAACGTCCTGACTTTC.

The rearrangement joins TRBV5-1 to TRBJ1-1, with TRBD1 identical over 12 bases. CDR3 length: 16 residues. The germline CDR1 and CDR2 sequences are SGHRS and YFSETQ. The trim removed 4 bases at V and 5 bases at J, leaving 9 bases unmatched. The CDR3 DNA is TGCGCCAGCAGCCCGGAGGGACAGGGGGCTTGGACTGAAGCTTTCTTT. Translation gives CASSPEGQGAWTEAFF.

The chain couples TRBV29-1 to TRBJ2-7; the match to TRBD1 covers 7 bases. Trimming at V came to 4 bases and at J to 2 bases, leaving 8 bases not matched to a gene. Germline CDR1 and CDR2: SQVTM and ANQGSEA. This CDR3 is 14 amino acids long. This CDR3 reads CSVGGGQGAYEQYF. Here the CDR3 DNA reads TGCAGCGTTGGGGGCGGGCAGGGGGCCTACGAGCAGTACTTC.

The chain recombines TRBV5-6 with TRBJ2-5; TRBD1 matches at 7 bases. The CDR3 is 15 amino acids. V gave up 4 bases and J gave up 5 bases; unmatched junction bases: 11. The V gene's germline CDR1 is SGHDT and CDR2 YYEEEE. CDR3 protein: CASSALTGLGETQYF. The CDR3 DNA is TGTGCCAGCAGCGCGTTGACAGGGCTCGGGGAGACCCAGTACTTC.

This rearrangement joins TRBV18 to TRBJ1-1, with D hard to call. This CDR3 is built from 15 residues. Germline V gene lookup returns CDR1 KGHSH and CDR2 LQKENI. Trimming left V 0 bases short and J 3 bases short, with 11 bases between. DNA for the CDR3: TGTGCCAGCTCACCACCCGGGGTCCGGGACACTGAAGCTTTCTTT. Amino acid sequence: CASSPPGVRDTEAFF.

V is TRBV30 and J is TRBJ1-2; D not resolved. Trimming removed 2 bases from V and 7 bases from J, with 8 bases in between. Per the germline V gene, CDR1 is GTSNPN and CDR2 is SVGIG (reference sequence). There are 11 residues in the CDR3. The CDR3: CAWSRSGGYTF. The DNA for the CDR3 is TGTGCCTGGAGTAGATCGGGTGGCTACACCTTC.

The chain carries TRBV6-1 and TRBJ2-7, with 12 bases lining up with TRBD2. V gave up 8 bases and J gave up 6 bases; unmatched junction bases: 5. In germline, CDR1 is MNHNS, CDR2 SASEGT. The CDR3 contains 13 residues. The CDR3 bases are TGTGCCAGCTTGCTAGCGGGAGGGCGCGAGCAGTACTTC. It encodes CASLLAGGREQYF.

V is TRBV7-9 and J is TRBJ2-3, with TRBD1 matching over 9 bases. CDR3 size: 17 residues. With 5 bases clipped from V and 1 base from J, the junction kept 10 bases outside the gene matches. Germline assignment: CDR1 SEHNR and CDR2 FQNEAQ (reference sequence). The CDR3 nucleotides are TGTGCCAGCAGCCCGTGGACAGGGGCCATAGGCACAGATACGCAGTATTTT. Translated, it gives CASSPWTGAIGTDTQYF.

In its sample, this clone was seen once. V and J are TRBV7-3 and TRBJ2-1; TRBD2 matches at 7 bases. The CDR3 is 17 amino acids. Germline lookup yields CDR1 SGHTA and CDR2 FQGTGA. V lost 7 bases, J lost 0 bases, and 12 bases stayed unmatched. The CDR3: CASIKAPLAISYNEQFF. CDR3 DNA sequence: TGTGCCAGCATCAAGGCCCCACTAGCGATCTCCTACAATGAGCAGTTCTTC.

The V gene is TRBV9, the J gene TRBJ1-2; D is ambiguous. V lost 0 bases, J lost 1 base, and 10 bases lay in between. The germline V gene encodes CDR1 SGDLS and CDR2 YYNGEE. This CDR3 contains 15 residues. CDR3 bases: TGTGCCAGCAGCGTAGGGGGAGACGGTAACTATGGCTACACCTTC. Protein product: CASSVGGDGNYGYTF.